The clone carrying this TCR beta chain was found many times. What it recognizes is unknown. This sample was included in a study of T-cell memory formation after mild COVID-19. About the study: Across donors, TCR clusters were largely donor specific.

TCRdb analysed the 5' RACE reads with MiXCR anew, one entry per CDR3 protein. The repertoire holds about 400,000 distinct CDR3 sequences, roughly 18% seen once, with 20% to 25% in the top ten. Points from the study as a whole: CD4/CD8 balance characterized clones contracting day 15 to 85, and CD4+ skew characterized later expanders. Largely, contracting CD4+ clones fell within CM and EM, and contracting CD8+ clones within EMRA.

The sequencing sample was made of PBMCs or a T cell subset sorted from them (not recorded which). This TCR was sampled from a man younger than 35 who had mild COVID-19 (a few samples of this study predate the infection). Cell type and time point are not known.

The CDR3 reads CASSQGPPGTGGAYEQYV. The CDR3 coding sequence is TGCGCCAGCAGCCAAGGTCCTCCCGGGACAGGGGGCGCCTACGAGCAGTACGTC. The V gene is TRBV4-1, the J gene TRBJ2-7, with TRBD1 matching 12 bases. The junction had 9 bases not matched to a gene; V was cut back by 1 base and J by 2 bases. This CDR3 contains 18 residues. Germline CDR1 and CDR2: MGHRA and YSYEKL.